The clone carrying this TCR beta chain came up a few times. The antigen is unknown. The source of the sample is a study of cytomegalovirus exposure and HLA in healthy donors. Study-wide background: A prior study identified 90 million to 120 million unique TCR beta sequences from about 179 million T cells.

This CDR3 comprises 15 residues. Germline V CDR1 and CDR2: SGHTA, FQGNSA. The germline V and J ends were trimmed by 2 bases and 5 bases, with 16 bases remaining between them. PCR employed 60 Vbeta and 13 Jbeta primers. Sequencing used immunoSEQ multiplex PCR; TCRdb keeps in-frame clones, though not all of them. This sample has roughly 160,000 clones, with around 80% found just once. Study-level results: Usually a TCR sequence was rare, but some public TCRs were found in many donors. As a later analysis showed, a missense DCLRE1C variant was linked to trimming of TCR beta V- and J-genes.

Material: PBMCs. The receptor's source is a man aged 40-50 years in good health and CMV-seronegative. V usage is TRBV7-2 and J usage is TRBJ2-7, with D hard to call. The DNA for the CDR3 is TGTGCCAGCAGCTTATGGGTGGGCCCTGGCAACGAGCAGTACTTC. Its translation: CASSLWVGPGNEQYF.